These T cell receptor beta chains were read from a single sample in a study of shared clonotypes between healthy human individuals. TCRdb's copy holds only in-frame clones and misses some; the assay was immunoSEQ multiplex PCR. Found here are over 850,000 clones, 75% to 85% of them singletons; the top ten hold 0.5% to 0.6%. The sample comprised memory CD4+ T cells from PBMCs. These TCRs come from a man aged 18 to 30 in good health. Some clones in this sample may be carry-over from other donors' samples. The CDR3 runs from the conserved cysteine through the conserved F or W.

CDR3 protein: CASSLEAGSEQYF
J gene: TRBJ2-7
V gene: TRBV7-9

CDR3 protein: CASSRVSGVTYEQYF
J gene: TRBJ2-7
V gene: TRBV4-2

CDR3 protein: CASSPGQESSYEQYF
J gene: TRBJ2-7
V gene: TRBV18

CDR3 protein: CASSFNRETGNTIYF
J gene: TRBJ1-3
V gene: TRBV7-8

CDR3 protein: CASAFGTPQETQYF
J gene: TRBJ2-5
V gene: TRBV19

CDR3 protein: CASSLTGGGEQYF
J gene: TRBJ2-7
V gene: TRBV11-1

CDR3 protein: CASSEGGLLVEQYF
J gene: TRBJ2-7
V gene: TRBV2

CDR3 protein: CSALLNLQETQYF
J gene: TRBJ2-5
V gene: TRBV29-1

CDR3 protein: CASSLTHQETQYF
J gene: TRBJ2-5
V gene: TRBV28

CDR3 protein: CASTLDRANTEAFF
J gene: TRBJ1-1
V gene: TRBV5-5

CDR3 protein: CASSPRGGAGGNTIYF
J gene: TRBJ1-3
V gene: TRBV9

CDR3 protein: CASSSGTSGSRYEQYF
J gene: TRBJ2-7
V gene: TRBV6-5

CDR3 protein: CASRPTGTSSYEQYF
J gene: TRBJ2-7
V gene: TRBV2

CDR3 protein: CAISEGARTKDTQYF
J gene: TRBJ2-3
V gene: TRBV10-3

CDR3 protein: CASSSGQGLYGYTF
J gene: TRBJ1-2
V gene: TRBV6-6

CDR3 protein: CASSPGDGNQPQHF
J gene: TRBJ1-5
V gene: TRBV4-2

CDR3 protein: CASSGLAGDTDTQYF
J gene: TRBJ2-3
V gene: TRBV5-1

CDR3 protein: CASSTDRRSNQPQHF
J gene: TRBJ1-5
V gene: TRBV27

CDR3 protein: CASSLVAGSGYTF
J gene: TRBJ1-2
V gene: TRBV5-1

CDR3 protein: CASRFGGAGHQPQHF
J gene: TRBJ1-5
V gene: TRBV28

CDR3 protein: CSVMTGEGDTQYF
J gene: TRBJ2-3
V gene: TRBV29-1

CDR3 protein: CASSGGGSLRANVLTF
J gene: TRBJ2-6
V gene: TRBV25-1

CDR3 protein: CASSRTLLAGYYNEQFF
J gene: TRBJ2-1
V gene: TRBV5-5

CDR3 protein: CASRPGTGGYTQYF
J gene: TRBJ2-5
V gene: TRBV25-1

CDR3 protein: CATLSTSGYNEQFF
J gene: TRBJ2-1
V gene: TRBV19

CDR3 protein: CASRAGGLGYGYTF
J gene: TRBJ1-2
V gene: TRBV6-5

CDR3 protein: CASSGALLAGGWTYNEQFF
J gene: TRBJ2-1
V gene: TRBV11-2

CDR3 protein: CASSLYRGETQYF
J gene: TRBJ2-5
V gene: TRBV28

CDR3 protein: CATSGRGRANEQFF
J gene: TRBJ2-1
V gene: TRBV15

CDR3 protein: CASRATTDTQYF
J gene: TRBJ2-3
V gene: TRBV28

CDR3 protein: CASSTSTVTPQHF
J gene: TRBJ1-5
V gene: TRBV19

CDR3 protein: CASSVTGTSGSHF
J gene: TRBJ2-7
V gene: TRBV19

CDR3 protein: CASSLDRVTEQFF
J gene: TRBJ2-1
V gene: TRBV11-3

CDR3 protein: CASSLDLLQRNTEAFF
J gene: TRBJ1-1
V gene: TRBV11-2

CDR3 protein: CVRSLMTGAYEQYF
J gene: TRBJ2-7
V gene: TRBV7-5